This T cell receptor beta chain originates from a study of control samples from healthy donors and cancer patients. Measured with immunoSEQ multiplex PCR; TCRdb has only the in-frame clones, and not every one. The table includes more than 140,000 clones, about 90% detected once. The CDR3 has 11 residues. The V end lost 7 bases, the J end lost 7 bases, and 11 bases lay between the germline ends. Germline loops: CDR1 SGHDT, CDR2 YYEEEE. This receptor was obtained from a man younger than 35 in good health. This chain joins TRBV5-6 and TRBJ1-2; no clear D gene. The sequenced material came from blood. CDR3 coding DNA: TGTGCCAGCCGAACAGCGGGTGGCTACACCTTC. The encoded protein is CASRTAGGYTF.